The 23 T cell receptor beta chains listed next were all sequenced from one sample in a study of graft-versus-host responses after intestinal transplantation. No cognate antigen is known for these TCRs. Libraries were prepared by immunoSEQ multiplex PCR; TCRdb keeps only in-frame clonotypes and omits some of them. The sample records around 110,000 clones, 90% to 95% being singletons. The input for sequencing was unstimulated CD4+ T cells sorted from spleen or lymph node cells, taken before transplant. These receptors were obtained from a human donor who was the organ donor for an intestinal transplant.

This rearrangement joins TRBV9 to TRBJ2-3; D could derive from TRBD1 or TRBD2 (5 bases each). The germline gives CDR1 SGDLS, CDR2 YYNGEE. V was pared by 0 bases and J by 6 bases, with 8 bases between. The CDR3 extends over 13 amino acids. CDR3 amino acids: CASSVGGVDTQYF. As DNA, the CDR3 is TGTGCCAGCAGCGTAGGAGGGGTTGATACGCAGTATTTT.

In this sample, this clone turned up once. This chain joins TRBV28 and TRBJ2-5; D gene unclear. The V gene lost 6 bases and the J gene lost 0 bases, with 14 bases spanning the gap. CDR1 MDHEN and CDR2 SYDVKM come from the germline V gene. The CDR3 extends over 15 amino acids. Here the CDR3 reads CASSPPLGNQETQYF. Here the CDR3 DNA reads TGTGCCAGCAGCCCACCCCTAGGGAACCAAGAGACCCAGTACTTC.

In DNA form, the CDR3 reads TGTGCCAGCAGTTACGGCCTAGCTTGGAATGAGCAGTTCTTC. Translation: CASSYGLAWNEQFF. The chain is built from TRBV6-5 and TRBJ2-1; possibly TRBD2 for D (5 bases). The germline gives CDR1 MNHEY, CDR2 SVGAGI. The CDR3 runs 14 residues. V dropped 2 bases and J dropped 7 bases, with 12 bases sitting between them.

The chain has TRBV28 and TRBJ2-5, with D maybe TRBD2 (5 bases). CDR1 and CDR2 from the germline V gene are MDHEN and SYDVKM. V lost 3 bases and J lost 1, with 18 bases in between. The CDR3 runs 17 residues. CDR3: CASSLRVLGFGQETQYF. The CDR3 nucleotides are TGTGCCAGCAGTTTGAGGGTTTTGGGTTTCGGCCAAGAGACCCAGTACTTC.

The chain's CDR3 is CASSLGTIAGANEQYF. CDR3 nucleotide sequence: TGCGCCAGCAGCTTGGGGACGATAGCGGGAGCCAACGAGCAGTACTTC. V gene TRBV5-1 combines with J gene TRBJ2-7, with 9 bases identical to TRBD2. Trimming at V came to 0 bases and at J to 5 bases, leaving 9 bases not matched to a gene. Germline V gene sequence: CDR1 SGHRS, CDR2 YFSETQ. The CDR3 loop spans 16 amino acids.

The V gene is TRBV18, the J gene TRBJ2-5; D is unresolved. The CDR3 runs 13 residues. The germline V gene has CDR1 KGHSH and CDR2 LQKENI. V lost 4 bases and J lost 5, with 11 bases in between. In DNA, the CDR3 is TGTGCCAGCTCACGGGCCGAAGAGGAGACCCAGTACTTC. This sequence encodes CASSRAEEETQYF.

The chain uses TRBV30 and TRBJ1-2; the D gene is possibly TRBD1 (6 bases). From germline, CDR1 is GTSNPN and CDR2 SVGIG (reference sequence). V was trimmed by 4 bases and J by 12 bases, leaving 18 bases between them. The CDR3 contains 12 residues. CDR3 nucleotide sequence: TGTGCCTGGACCGGCGTGAGGGGGGGGCACACCTTC. Encoded protein: CAWTGVRGGHTF. Looking up the rest from reference TRBV30 and TRBJ1-2 gives the full variable domain: SQTIHQWPATLVQPVGSPLSLECTVEGTSNPNLYWYRQAAGRGLQLLFYSVGIGQISSEVPQNLSASRPQDRQFILSSKKLLLSDSGFYLCAWTGVRGGHTFGSGTRLTVV.

The V and J genes are TRBV10-3 and TRBJ2-3; 11 bases agree with TRBD2. The CDR3 sequence is 15 residues long. The germline gives CDR1 ENHRY, CDR2 SYGVKD. V dropped 4 bases and J dropped 0; count of bases not matched to a gene: 0. CDR3 DNA: TGTGCCATCAGTGGGACTAGCGGGAGCACAGATACGCAGTATTTT. It translates to CAISGTSGSTDTQYF.

The CDR3 sequence: CASSFITGGVEKLFF. In DNA, the CDR3 is TGTGCCAGCAGCTTCATTACAGGGGGCGTTGAAAAACTGTTTTTT. The chain is built from TRBV7-2 and TRBJ1-4; 9 bases match TRBD1. The ends lost 3 bases at V and 7 bases at J; junction bases unmatched: 6. This CDR3 has 15 residues. Germline V gene lookup returns CDR1 SGHTA and CDR2 FQGNSA.

The chain joins TRBV11-2 to TRBJ2-5, with D unresolved. The CDR3 is made up of 15 amino acids. Germline V lookup: CDR1 SGHAT, CDR2 FQNNGV. V lost 0 bases and J 4 bases, leaving 12 bases between the germline ends. CDR3 amino acids: CASSLDRKHGETQYF. CDR3 nucleotides: TGTGCCAGCAGCTTAGATAGGAAGCATGGAGAGACCCAGTACTTC.

The rearrangement uses TRBV19 and TRBJ1-1, with D possibly being TRBD1 (5 bases). V dropped 3 bases and J dropped 5 bases, with 19 bases sitting between them. The germline gives CDR1 LNHDA, CDR2 SQIVND (reference sequence). CDR3 length equals 16 residues. The CDR3: CASSILGTTGGTEAFF. The CDR3 DNA reads TGTGCCAGTAGTATCCTCGGGACTACCGGGGGGACTGAAGCTTTCTTT.

This chain's CDR3 is CASSLGLADLYNEQFF. CDR3 DNA sequence: TGCGCCAGCAGCTTGGGACTAGCGGATCTCTACAATGAGCAGTTCTTC. The rearrangement uses TRBV5-1 and TRBJ2-1, with 9 bases lining up with TRBD2. V shed 0 bases, J shed 3 bases, and the junction held 4 bases outside the gene matches. This CDR3 spans 16 amino acids. Germline-derived CDR1 and CDR2 are SGHRS and YFSETQ.

The chain is built from TRBV19 and TRBJ2-2; 8 bases match TRBD2. V gave up 11 bases and J gave up 4 bases; unmatched junction bases: 12. CDR1 and CDR2 from the germline V gene are LNHDA and SQIVND (reference sequence). The CDR3 loop spans 15 amino acids. In nucleotides, the CDR3 is TGTGCCGCCGCGGGCGGGGGGAGCCGCACCGGGGAGCTGTTTTTT. It yields the protein CAAAGGGSRTGELFF.

V usage is TRBV6-6 and J usage is TRBJ1-2, with no clear D. Germline-derived CDR1 and CDR2 are MNHNY and SVGAGI (reference sequence). CDR3 length: 11 amino acids. V lost 4 bases and J lost 4, with 4 bases in between. CDR3 nucleotides: TGTGCCAGCAGTTTAGTCTATGGCTACACCTTC. Protein: CASSLVYGYTF.

The count of this clone is one. The rearrangement links TRBV11-2 to TRBJ2-5; D not resolved. The CDR3 runs to 14 residues. Germline CDR1 and CDR2: SGHAT and FQNNGV. V gave up 5 bases and J gave up 2 bases, with 12 bases separating them. CDR3 sequence: CASSATFTQETQYF. The DNA of the CDR3 is TGTGCCAGCAGCGCGACCTTTACTCAAGAGACCCAGTACTTC.

This chain links TRBV2 with TRBJ1-1; maybe TRBD1 (5 bases). The germline V gene encodes CDR1 SNHLY and CDR2 FYNNEI. There are 16 residues in the CDR3. Trimming stripped 8 bases from V and 3 bases from J, with 22 bases between. The CDR3 DNA follows: TGTGCCAGCCTCCCCCGGATGGCAGGGAGGCACACTGAAGCTTTCTTT. It specifies CASLPRMAGRHTEAFF.

The chain combines TRBV2 with TRBJ2-7, with D uncertain. The CDR3 is 10 amino acids. V shed 5 bases and J shed 3 bases, with 2 bases lying between them. In germline, CDR1 is SNHLY, CDR2 FYNNEI. The CDR3 protein is CASSHYEQYF. CDR3 in DNA: TGTGCCAGCAGTCACTACGAGCAGTACTTC.

The chain joins TRBV30 to TRBJ2-7; TRBD1 matches at 11 bases. The CDR3 has 15 residues. V trimming: 3 bases; J trimming: 3 bases; junction bases outside the gene matches: 7. Germline V lookup: CDR1 GTSNPN, CDR2 SVGIG (reference sequence). The CDR3 DNA is TGTGCCTGGAGGGCGGGGGACAGGGGGGTCTACGAGCAGTACTTC. It yields the protein CAWRAGDRGVYEQYF.

The chain links TRBV5-1 to TRBJ2-5; D might be TRBD1 (6 bases). The germline V gene encodes CDR1 SGHRS and CDR2 YFSETQ. The CDR3 has 13 amino acids. The ends were cut back, 5 bases at V and 5 bases at J, with 13 bases in the middle. Here the CDR3 reads CASSKGHGETQYF. The CDR3 region has the DNA TGCGCCAGCAGTAAGGGACACGGGGAGACCCAGTACTTC.

The rearrangement links TRBV30 to TRBJ1-2; no clear D. From germline, CDR1 is GTSNPN and CDR2 SVGIG (reference sequence). V lost 2 bases and J 0 bases, leaving 7 bases between the germline ends. The CDR3 length is 13 residues. The DNA of the CDR3 is TGTGCCTGGAGTAGAATGGCTAACTATGGCTACACCTTC. This codes for CAWSRMANYGYTF.

V and J are TRBV18 and TRBJ2-7; either TRBD1 or TRBD2 may fit D (5 bases each). V lost 4 bases, J lost 4 bases, and 11 bases lay in between. The CDR3 is made up of 13 amino acids. Germline loops: CDR1 KGHSH, CDR2 LQKENI. CDR3 loop: CASSLTEGYEQYF. The CDR3, as DNA: TGTGCCAGCTCACTAACTGAGGGGTACGAGCAGTACTTC. Supplemented by reference TRBV18 and TRBJ2-7, the full variable domain reads NAGVMQNPRHLVRRRGQEARLRCSPMKGHSHVYWYRQLPEEGLKFMVYLQKENIIDESGMPKERFSAEFPKEGPSILRIQQVVRGDSAAYFCASSLTEGYEQYFGPGTRLTVT.

The rearrangement joins TRBV7-2 to TRBJ1-4; weak D call: TRBD1 (5 bases). V was pared by 5 bases and J by 1 base, with 11 bases between. The CDR3 spans 15 residues. Germline V lookup: CDR1 SGHTA, CDR2 FQGNSA. The CDR3: CASSRSGQTNEKLFF. The CDR3 DNA reads TGTGCCAGCAGCCGCTCAGGGCAAACTAATGAAAAACTGTTTTTT.

The chain combines TRBV7-9 with TRBJ1-4; no firm D call. Germline CDR1 SEHNR, CDR2 FQNEAQ (reference sequence). Deletions cut 2 bases from V and 1 base from J, with 11 bases between. This CDR3 contains 16 residues. The CDR3 region has the DNA TGTGCCAGCAGCTTAATGGGCTTGGAAACTAATGAAAAACTGTTTTTT. This translates into CASSLMGLETNEKLFF.